The 5 T cell receptor beta chains in this list originate from one sample, sequenced in a study of OX40 agonist ivuxolimab in advanced cancers. Clones were read by immunoSEQ multiplex PCR, and TCRdb kept only the in-frame ones, dropping some. The table lists some 130,000 clones, about 93% of them singletons. The sequenced sample was CD4+ or CD8+ T cells sorted from blood, obtained in a trial of the OX40 agonist ivuxolimab. All receptors derive from an adult with an advanced solid tumor such as melanoma, head and neck, liver or kidney cancer.

The rearrangement uses TRBV18 and TRBJ1-2; perhaps TRBD1 as D (5 bases). This CDR3 is built from 15 residues. The V gene lost 1 base and the J gene lost 0 bases, with 9 bases spanning the gap. CDR1 and CDR2 (germline): KGHSH, LQKENI. The CDR3 nucleotides read TGTGCCAGCTCACCACAGGGGATTTCTAACTATGGCTACACCTTC. Protein sequence: CASSPQGISNYGYTF.

CDR3 residues: CASSVGGGYTIYF. The CDR3 DNA reads as TGTGCCAGCAGCGTAGGCGGCGGCTACACCATATATTTT. V usage is TRBV9 and J usage is TRBJ1-3, with D uncertain. The germline V gene encodes CDR1 SGDLS and CDR2 YYNGEE. The CDR3 loop spans 13 amino acids. V gave up 0 bases and J gave up 8 bases, with 9 bases separating them.

The chain is built from TRBV19 and TRBJ1-5; no clear D gene. The CDR3 has 15 residues. The germline gives CDR1 LNHDA, CDR2 SQIVND (reference sequence). Deletions cut 4 bases from V and 7 bases from J, with 17 bases between. The CDR3 DNA sequence: TGTGCCAGTAGTACCCGGATGTGGGATATCCAGCCCCAGCATTTT. Translated: CASSTRMWDIQPQHF.

The genes are TRBV6-5 and TRBJ2-7; unclear D gene. Trimming took 0 bases from V and 4 from J, leaving 13 bases between them. The germline V gene has CDR1 MNHEY and CDR2 SVGAGI. This CDR3 comprises 15 residues. CDR3 region: CASSYSGPGAYEQYF. The DNA of the CDR3 is TGTGCCAGCAGTTACTCGGGCCCTGGAGCATACGAGCAGTACTTC.

This chain joins TRBV4-1 and TRBJ2-5, with TRBD2 matching 11 bases. CDR1 and CDR2 (germline): MGHRA, YSYEKL. After removal of 2 bases from V and 1 base from J, the junction contained 9 bases not matched to a gene. The CDR3 contains 18 residues. The CDR3 region has the DNA TGCGCCAGCAGCCAAATCAGGGGGCTAGCGGGAGGCCAAGAGACCCAGTACTTC. Translation gives CASSQIRGLAGGQETQYF.